This T cell receptor (beta chain) originates from a study of cytomegalovirus exposure and HLA in healthy donors. CDR3 length equals 13 residues. Deletions cut 0 bases from V and 10 bases from J, with 12 bases between. The V gene's germline CDR1 is LGHNA and CDR2 YNFKEQ. The validation cohort, a group of over a hundred subjects, included the donors and was separate from the roughly 620-subject first cohort. Clones were read by immunoSEQ multiplex PCR, and TCRdb kept only the in-frame ones, dropping some. This table holds 130,000 or so clones, roughly nine tenths found once. The source of this sequence is a woman between 18 and 30 years old in good health and CMV-seronegative. Sample: PBMCs. The chain has TRBV4-2 and TRBJ1-1, with unresolved D. The DNA of the CDR3 is TGTGCCAGCAGCCAAGATTCCGTCCTCGGAGCTTTCTTT. It translates to CASSQDSVLGAFF.